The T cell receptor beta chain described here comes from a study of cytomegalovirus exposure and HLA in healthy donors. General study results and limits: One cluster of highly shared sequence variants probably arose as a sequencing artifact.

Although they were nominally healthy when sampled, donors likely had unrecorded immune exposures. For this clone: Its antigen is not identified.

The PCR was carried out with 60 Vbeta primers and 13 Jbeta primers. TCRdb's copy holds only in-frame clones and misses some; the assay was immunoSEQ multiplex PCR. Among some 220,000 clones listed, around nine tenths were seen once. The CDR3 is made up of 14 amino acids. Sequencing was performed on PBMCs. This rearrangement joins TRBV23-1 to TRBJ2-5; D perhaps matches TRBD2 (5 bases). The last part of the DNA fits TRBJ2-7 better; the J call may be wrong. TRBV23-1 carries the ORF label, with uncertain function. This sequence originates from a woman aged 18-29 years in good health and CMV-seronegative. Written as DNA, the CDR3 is TGCGCCAGCAGTTACACTGGGAGCTCCTACGAGCAGTACTTC. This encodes CASSYTGSSYEQYF.